The clone carrying this T cell receptor (beta chain) has only a few counts. The target antigen is unknown. The CDR3 is 14 amino acids. The germline gives CDR1 LGHNA, CDR2 YSLEER. Trimming pared 4 bases from V and 5 bases from J, leaving 11 bases between. This sample is part of a study of cytomegalovirus exposure and HLA in healthy donors. Across the whole study: Earlier sequencing of 200 million or so T cells yielded nearly 120 million unique TCR beta sequences. Study-level results: The likely explanation for a cluster of highly shared sequence variants was sequencing artifact. A later look showed TCR association rates differing by HLA locus, highest for DRB1 and lowest for HLA-C. Information on immune exposure was restricted to one variable (CMV serostatus).

Amplification used 60 Vbeta primers and 13 Jbeta primers. Method: immunoSEQ multiplex PCR; TCRdb's copy keeps in-frame clones and lacks some. The sample has some 160,000 clones; approximately 80% are singletons. The TCR comes from a woman in her twenties or thirties in good health and CMV-seronegative. Sequenced: PBMCs. J is TRBJ2-2 and V is TRBV4-3; no reliable D call. The CDR3 DNA reads TGCGCCAGCAGCCTCCACACACAGACCGGGGAGCTGTTTTTT. As protein: CASSLHTQTGELFF.